Following are 24 T cell receptor beta chains from one sample sequenced in a study of technical replicates of blood from a handful of donors. Profiled with immunoSEQ multiplex PCR; TCRdb holds only in-frame clones, not every one. The data contain more than 65,000 clones, 95% to 96% of them seen just once; the ten biggest clones take up approximately 0.4%. Sequencing input: T cells isolated from PBMCs. These receptor sequences come from a human donor in good health.

This clone was picked up a small number of times. The chain employs TRBV11-2 and TRBJ2-7, with TRBD2 identical over 13 bases. V shed 4 bases and J 7 bases; nucleotides not matched to a gene: 7. The CDR3 has 15 residues. Germline V CDR1 and CDR2: SGHAT, FQNNGV. CDR3 residues: CASSYGLAGVSEQYF. CDR3 nucleotides: TGTGCCAGCAGCTATGGACTAGCGGGAGTTAGTGAGCAGTACTTC. Variable domain in full (rest from reference TRBV11-2 and TRBJ2-7): EAGVAQSPRYKIIEKRQSVAFWCNPISGHATLYWYQQILGQGPKLLIQFQNNGVVDDSQLPKDRFSAERLKGVDSTLKIQPAKLEDSAVYLCASSYGLAGVSEQYFGPGTRLTVT.

The chain couples TRBV19 to TRBJ2-7, with D tentatively TRBD1 (6 bases). Germline values: CDR1 LNHDA, CDR2 SQIVND (reference sequence). V was cut by 7 bases and J by 5 bases, with 12 bases left in between. The CDR3 runs 12 residues. This CDR3 is CASTGVGNEQYF. The CDR3 DNA is TGTGCCAGTACAGGGGTGGGAAACGAGCAGTACTTC.

The V and J genes are TRBV27 and TRBJ2-7; no clear D gene. The CDR3 has 15 residues. Trimming stripped 3 bases from V and 2 bases from J, with 14 bases between. CDR1 and CDR2 (germline): MNHEY, SMNVEV (reference sequence). The CDR3 reads CASSFEERLTYEQYF. For the CDR3, the DNA is TGTGCCAGCAGTTTTGAGGAGCGACTGACCTACGAGCAGTACTTC.

This sequence joins TRBV28 and TRBJ1-5; D might be TRBD1 (5 bases). CDR1 and CDR2 (germline): MDHEN, SYDVKM. The CDR3 runs to 18 residues. V was shortened by 4 bases and J by 0 bases, with 19 bases between the two germline ends. The CDR3 nucleotides are TGTGCCAGCAGTTCCCCCTTTTTAACAGGTTATAGCAATCAGCCCCAGCATTTT. It specifies CASSSPFLTGYSNQPQHF.

This chain connects TRBV9 to TRBJ2-7; 9 bases match TRBD2. The trim removed 0 bases at V and 3 bases at J, leaving 1 base unmatched. CDR1 is SGDLS, CDR2 YYNGEE, per germline. The CDR3 is 14 amino acids. This CDR3 reads CASSVGAGGYEQYF. CDR3 nucleotides: TGTGCCAGCAGCGTAGGAGCGGGGGGCTACGAGCAGTACTTC. Using reference TRBV9 and TRBJ2-7 for the parts outside the CDR3, the full variable domain is DSGVTQTPKHLITATGQRVTLRCSPRSGDLSVYWYQQSLDQGLQFLIQYYNGEERAKGNILERFSAQQFPDLHSELNLSSLELGDSALYFCASSVGAGGYEQYFGPGTRLTVT.

This sequence joins TRBV6-1 and TRBJ2-7, with TRBD1 matching over 11 bases. The CDR3 has 15 amino acids. Germline V gene lookup returns CDR1 MNHNS and CDR2 SASEGT. Unmatched junction bases numbered 13, after V lost 8 bases and J lost 7 bases. CDR3 DNA: TGTGCCAGCCTCCCCGGGACAGGGGGATTTAGGGAGCAGTACTTC. Amino acids: CASLPGTGGFREQYF.

This rearrangement joins TRBV6-5 to TRBJ2-2, with TRBD1 matching 9 bases. The CDR3 spans 14 residues. CDR1 is MNHEY, CDR2 SVGAGI, per germline. J was trimmed by 6 bases and V by 8 bases; bases with no gene match: 7. CDR3 in amino acids: CASRGTGLSGELFF. The CDR3 nucleotides are TGTGCCAGCCGGGGGACAGGGTTGTCCGGGGAGCTGTTTTTT.

To note about this clone: This sample also contains other DNA sequences that code for the same CDR3. The rearrangement uses TRBV6-5 and TRBJ2-7; TRBD1 matches at 7 bases. In germline, CDR1 is MNHEY, CDR2 SVGAGI. CDR3 size: 12 residues. V trimming: 6 bases; J trimming: 5 bases; junction bases outside the gene matches: 4. The CDR3 sequence is CASSPDRDEQYF. The CDR3 region has the DNA TGTGCCAGCAGCCCCGACAGGGACGAGCAGTACTTC.

This sequence joins TRBV5-1 and TRBJ2-7, with TRBD1 identical over 9 bases. Trimming at V came to 0 bases and at J to 5 bases, leaving 6 bases not matched to a gene. CDR1 is SGHRS and CDR2 is YFSETQ in the germline V gene. CDR3 length equals 15 residues. The CDR3 sequence is CASSLDLQGANEQYF. The CDR3, as DNA: TGCGCCAGCAGCTTGGACCTACAGGGGGCGAACGAGCAGTACTTC.

The V gene is TRBV6-5, the J gene TRBJ2-7; D is perhaps TRBD1 (6 bases). CDR3 length: 13 amino acids. V lost 6 bases to trimming and J lost 6 bases, with 15 bases between them. Per germline, CDR1 MNHEY and CDR2 SVGAGI. DNA of the CDR3: TGTGCCAGCAGGGCAAACAGGGCGGGCGAGCAGTACTTC. Translating gives CASRANRAGEQYF.

This sequence joins TRBV4-2 and TRBJ2-2, with D hard to call. The CDR3 sequence is 16 residues long. CDR1 LGHNA and CDR2 YNFKEQ come from the germline V gene. Deletions cut 2 bases from V and 2 bases from J, with 12 bases between. The CDR3 DNA reads TGTGCCAGCAGCCAACCCGACATAGATAACACCGGGGAGCTGTTTTTT. It codes for CASSQPDIDNTGELFF.

V and J are TRBV2 and TRBJ2-3, with 12 bases fitting TRBD2. The V and J ends lost 7 bases and 1 base, in that order; junction bases with no gene match: 3. Germline CDR1 and CDR2: SNHLY and FYNNEI. The length of the CDR3 is 15 residues. CDR3 in amino acids: CASTRLAGGTDTQYF. CDR3 nucleotides: TGTGCCAGCACTAGACTAGCGGGAGGCACAGATACGCAGTATTTT.

This clone appeared a few times. V is TRBV7-8 and J is TRBJ2-7, with D possibly matching TRBD2 (6 bases). Per the germline V gene, CDR1 is SGHVS and CDR2 is FQNEAQ. V was cut by 5 bases and J by 3 bases, with 17 bases left in between. The CDR3 totals 15 residues. The CDR3 region is CASSGWLEGSYEQYF. The CDR3 coding sequence is TGTGCCAGCAGCGGATGGTTGGAGGGGAGCTACGAGCAGTACTTC.

In regard to this clone: The sample has other DNA sequences that encode this CDR3 too. V usage is TRBV29-1 and J usage is TRBJ2-7; 7 bases match TRBD1. This CDR3 is built from 10 residues. Germline V gene lookup returns CDR1 SQVTM and CDR2 ANQGSEA. The ends lost 7 bases at V and 6 bases at J; junction bases unmatched: 3. The CDR3 nucleotides read TGCAGCGCCACAGGGGTCGAGCAGTACTTC. As protein: CSATGVEQYF.

This clone appeared once. The chain joins TRBV19 to TRBJ2-1, with TRBD2 matching 12 bases. Per the germline V gene, CDR1 is LNHDA and CDR2 is SQIVND (reference sequence). This CDR3 has 15 residues. With V trimmed by 5 bases and J by 8 bases, 7 bases remained unmatched. The CDR3, as DNA: TGTGCCAGTAGTCTAACTAGCGGGAGGATGCATGAGCAGTTCTTC. Encoded protein: CASSLTSGRMHEQFF.

V is TRBV5-5 and J is TRBJ2-7; 8 bases map to TRBD2. Germline loops: CDR1 SGHKS, CDR2 YYEKEE (reference sequence). The length of the CDR3 is 15 residues. The V and J ends lost 4 bases and 3 bases, in that order; junction bases with no gene match: 9. CDR3 loop: CASSVYSGVYYEQYF. The CDR3 DNA reads TGTGCCAGCAGCGTCTATAGCGGGGTTTACTACGAGCAGTACTTC.

The J gene is TRBJ2-1, the V gene TRBV30; TRBD2 is a possible D gene (5 bases). V was shortened by 4 bases and J by 3 bases, with 10 bases between the two germline ends. The CDR3 has 13 amino acids. From germline, CDR1 is GTSNPN and CDR2 SVGIG (reference sequence). This CDR3 reads CAWTSNVYNEQFF. The CDR3 coding sequence is TGTGCCTGGACTAGCAATGTCTACAATGAGCAGTTCTTC.

The chain couples TRBV27 to TRBJ2-1; D ambiguous. CDR3 size: 14 residues. The V gene lost 1 base and the J gene lost 7 bases, with 11 bases spanning the gap. Germline assignment: CDR1 MNHEY and CDR2 SMNVEV (reference sequence). CDR3 DNA: TGTGCCAGCAGTTTATTAGATTTGAAAAATGAGCAGTTCTTC. It encodes CASSLLDLKNEQFF.

This clone has a single count. The chain joins TRBV5-8 to TRBJ2-3; 11 nucleotides match TRBD2. Germline V gene sequence: CDR1 SGHTS, CDR2 YDEGEE. The junction had 6 bases not matched to a gene; V was cut back by 0 bases and J by 0 bases. This CDR3 has 18 amino acids. The CDR3 sequence: CASSLGAGTSGSTDTQYF. CDR3 DNA sequence: TGTGCCAGCAGCTTGGGGGCCGGGACTAGCGGTAGCACAGATACGCAGTATTTT.

The chain uses TRBV4-3 and TRBJ1-5; D uncertain. This CDR3 region has 15 residues. Trimming shortened V by 0 bases and J by 2 bases, and 8 bases separated the two germline ends. Germline-derived CDR1 and CDR2 are LGHNA and YSLEER. In DNA form, the CDR3 reads TGCGCCAGCAGCCAAGACAGTTTGGGCAATCAGCCCCAGCATTTT. As protein: CASSQDSLGNQPQHF.

The table lists this clone with a count of one. The chain joins TRBV13 to TRBJ2-7, with a weak D call TRBD1 (5 bases). Germline V gene sequence: CDR1 PRHDT, CDR2 FYEKMQ (reference sequence). The CDR3 runs 14 residues. V gave up 2 bases and J gave up 4 bases, with 12 bases separating them. The CDR3 loop reads CASSLQGKEYEQYF. The CDR3 DNA reads TGTGCCAGCAGCTTACAGGGAAAGGAATACGAGCAGTACTTC.

This clone was seen a single time. V gene TRBV11-2 combines with J gene TRBJ1-2; D gene uncertain. Germline CDR1 reads SGHAT; CDR2 reads FQNNGV. Trimming stripped 3 bases from V and 4 bases from J, with 12 bases between. The CDR3 has 14 residues. As DNA, the CDR3 is TGTGCCAGCAGCTTCGATCGGAGAATCTATGGCTACACCTTC. This gives the protein CASSFDRRIYGYTF.

The J gene is TRBJ1-5, the V gene TRBV19; D might be TRBD1 (6 bases). Per germline, CDR1 LNHDA and CDR2 SQIVND (reference sequence). Trimming took 4 bases from V and 0 from J, leaving 19 bases between them. The CDR3 length is 18 residues. The CDR3 DNA sequence: TGTGCCAGTAGTAGTCCTGGTCCGGACAGATATAGCAATCAGCCCCAGCATTTT. It translates to CASSSPGPDRYSNQPQHF.

This clone was seen more than once but under ten times. V is TRBV19 and J is TRBJ2-2; the D gene is possibly TRBD2 (6 bases). Trimming took 6 bases from V and 0 from J, leaving 17 bases between them. The CDR3 length is 17 residues. Germline V CDR1 and CDR2: LNHDA, SQIVND (reference sequence). CDR3 region: CASSTLGLYANTGELFF. In DNA form, the CDR3 reads TGTGCCAGTAGCACCTTGGGACTGTACGCGAACACCGGGGAGCTGTTTTTT.